What follows describes a single T cell receptor beta chain. The antigen remains undetermined. The method was immunoSEQ multiplex PCR; TCRdb's version includes in-frame clones alone and lacks a portion of them. The table has about 100,000 clones, around 96% seen once. This sample is part of a study of OX40 agonist ivuxolimab in advanced cancers. Whole-study results and caveats: At 0.1 to 3.0 mg/kg and by week 6, clonal expansion occurred in CD4+ and CD8+ blood T cells. CD8+ T cells averaged more expanded clones than CD4+.

The V gene end was trimmed by 3 bases and the J gene end by 3 bases; junction bases not matched to a gene: 5. The germline gives CDR1 SNHLY, CDR2 FYNNEI. This CDR3 is 14 amino acids long. The source was CD4+ or CD8+ T cells sorted from blood, collected in a trial of the OX40 agonist ivuxolimab. The gene calls are TRBV2 and TRBJ2-7, with TRBD1 matching 7 bases. The origin of this receptor is an adult with an advanced solid tumor such as melanoma, head and neck, liver or kidney cancer. The CDR3 region is CASSETGSFYEQYF. In DNA, the CDR3 is TGTGCCAGCAGTGAGACAGGGTCCTTCTACGAGCAGTACTTC.